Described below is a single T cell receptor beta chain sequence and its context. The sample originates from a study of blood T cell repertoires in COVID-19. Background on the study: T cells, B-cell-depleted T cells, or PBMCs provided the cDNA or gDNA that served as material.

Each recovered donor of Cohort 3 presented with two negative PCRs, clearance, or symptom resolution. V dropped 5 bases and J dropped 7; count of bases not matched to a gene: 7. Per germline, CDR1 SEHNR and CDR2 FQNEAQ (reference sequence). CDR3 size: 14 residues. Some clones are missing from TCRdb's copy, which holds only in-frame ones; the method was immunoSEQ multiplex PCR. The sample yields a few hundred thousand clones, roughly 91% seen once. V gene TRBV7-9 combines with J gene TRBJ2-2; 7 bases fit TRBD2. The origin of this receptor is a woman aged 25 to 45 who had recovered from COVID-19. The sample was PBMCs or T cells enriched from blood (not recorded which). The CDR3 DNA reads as TGTGCCAGCAGCACGAGCGGGACGGGCGGGGAGCTGTTTTTT. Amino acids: CASSTSGTGGELFF.